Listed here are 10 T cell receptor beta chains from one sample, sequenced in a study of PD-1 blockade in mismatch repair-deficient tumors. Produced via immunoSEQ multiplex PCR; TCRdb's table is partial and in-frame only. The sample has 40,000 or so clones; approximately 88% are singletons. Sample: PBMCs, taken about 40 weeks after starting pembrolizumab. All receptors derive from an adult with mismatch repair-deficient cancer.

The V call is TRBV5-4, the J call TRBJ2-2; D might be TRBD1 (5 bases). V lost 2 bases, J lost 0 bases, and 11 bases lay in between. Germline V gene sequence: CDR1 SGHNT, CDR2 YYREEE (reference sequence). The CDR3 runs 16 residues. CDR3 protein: CASSLGHPTNTGELFF. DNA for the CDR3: TGTGCCAGCAGCTTAGGACACCCCACGAACACCGGGGAGCTGTTTTTT. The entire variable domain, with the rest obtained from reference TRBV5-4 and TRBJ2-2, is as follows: ETGVTQSPTHLIKTRGQQVTLRCSSQSGHNTVSWYQQALGQGPQFIFQYYREEENGRGNFPPRFSGLQFPNYSSELNVNALELDDSALYLCASSLGHPTNTGELFFGEGSRLTVL.

The CDR3 nucleotides read TGTGCCAGCAGCCCGACCGAGACACAAGAGACCCAGTACTTC. It yields the protein CASSPTETQETQYF. This chain links TRBV7-8 with TRBJ2-5; D not certain. V lost 5 bases, J lost 2 bases, and 12 bases lay in between. Looked up from germline, CDR1 is SGHVS and CDR2 is FQNEAQ. The CDR3 is 14 amino acids.

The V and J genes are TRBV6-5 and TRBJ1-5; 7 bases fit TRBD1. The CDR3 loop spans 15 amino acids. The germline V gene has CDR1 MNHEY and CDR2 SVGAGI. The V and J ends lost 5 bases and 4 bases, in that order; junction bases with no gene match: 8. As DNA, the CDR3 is TGTGCCAGCAGTAAAAACAGGGGCGCAAATCAGCCCCAGCATTTT. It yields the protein CASSKNRGANQPQHF.

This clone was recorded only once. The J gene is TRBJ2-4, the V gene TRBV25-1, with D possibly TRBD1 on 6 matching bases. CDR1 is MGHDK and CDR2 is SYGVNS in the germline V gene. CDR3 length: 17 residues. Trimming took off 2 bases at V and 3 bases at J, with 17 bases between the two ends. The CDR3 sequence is CASSEGGSWTSKNIQYF. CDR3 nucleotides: TGTGCCAGCAGTGAAGGGGGCTCTTGGACCAGCAAAAACATTCAGTACTTC.

The CDR3 DNA reads as TGTGCCAGCAGCTTAGCACGACAGGTTTCGGGGGAGACCCAGTACTTC. Translated, it gives CASSLARQVSGETQYF. This chain connects TRBV7-9 to TRBJ2-5; weak D call: TRBD1 (6 bases). The CDR3 length is 16 residues. The V gene's germline CDR1 is SEHNR and CDR2 FQNEAQ (reference sequence). V lost 0 bases and J lost 5, with 16 bases in between. The full variable domain, completed using reference TRBV7-9 and TRBJ2-5, is DTGVSQNPRHKITKRGQNVTFRCDPISEHNRLYWYRQTLGQGPEFLTYFQNEAQLEKSRLLSDRFSAERPKGSFSTLEIQRTEQGDSAMYLCASSLARQVSGETQYFGPGTRLLVL.

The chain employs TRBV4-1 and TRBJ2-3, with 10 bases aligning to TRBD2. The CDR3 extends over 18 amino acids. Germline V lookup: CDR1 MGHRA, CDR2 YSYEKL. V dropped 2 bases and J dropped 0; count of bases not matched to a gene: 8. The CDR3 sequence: CASSQYPSLAGSTDTQYF. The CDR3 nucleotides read TGCGCCAGCAGCCAATACCCTTCACTAGCGGGAAGCACAGATACGCAGTATTTT.

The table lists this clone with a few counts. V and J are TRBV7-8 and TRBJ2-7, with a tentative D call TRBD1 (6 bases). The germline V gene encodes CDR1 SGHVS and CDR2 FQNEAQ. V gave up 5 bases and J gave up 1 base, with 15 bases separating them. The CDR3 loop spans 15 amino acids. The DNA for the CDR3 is TGTGCCAGCAGCGTACAGGGAACTCTTTCCTACGAGCAGTACTTC. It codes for CASSVQGTLSYEQYF.

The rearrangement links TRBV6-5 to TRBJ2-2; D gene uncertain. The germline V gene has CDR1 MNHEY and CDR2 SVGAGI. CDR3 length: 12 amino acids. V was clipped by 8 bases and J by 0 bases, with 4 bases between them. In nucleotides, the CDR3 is TGTGCCAGCGGCCCGAACACCGGGGAGCTGTTTTTT. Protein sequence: CASGPNTGELFF.

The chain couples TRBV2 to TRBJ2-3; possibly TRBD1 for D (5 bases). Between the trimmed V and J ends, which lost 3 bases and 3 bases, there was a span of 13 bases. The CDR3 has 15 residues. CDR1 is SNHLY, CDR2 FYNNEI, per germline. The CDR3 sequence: CASSENRGRTDTQYF. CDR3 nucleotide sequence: TGTGCCAGCAGTGAGAATAGGGGAAGAACAGATACGCAGTATTTT.

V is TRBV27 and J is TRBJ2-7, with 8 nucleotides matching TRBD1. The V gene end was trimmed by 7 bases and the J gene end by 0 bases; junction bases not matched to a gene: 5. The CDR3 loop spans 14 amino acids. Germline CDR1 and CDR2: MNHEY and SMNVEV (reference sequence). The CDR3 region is CASKMGQASYEQYF. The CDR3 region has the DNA TGTGCCAGCAAAATGGGACAGGCCTCCTACGAGCAGTACTTC.